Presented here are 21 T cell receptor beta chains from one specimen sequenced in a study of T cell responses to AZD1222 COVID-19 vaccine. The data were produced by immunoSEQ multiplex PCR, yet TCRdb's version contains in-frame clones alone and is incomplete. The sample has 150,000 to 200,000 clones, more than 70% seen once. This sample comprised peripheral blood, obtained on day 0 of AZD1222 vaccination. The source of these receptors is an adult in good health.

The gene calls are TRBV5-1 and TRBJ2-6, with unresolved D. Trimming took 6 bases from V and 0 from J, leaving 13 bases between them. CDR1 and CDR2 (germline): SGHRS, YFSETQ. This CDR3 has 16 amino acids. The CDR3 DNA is TGCGCCAGCAATCCAACACCTTTCTCTGGGGCCAACGTCCTGACTTTC. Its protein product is CASNPTPFSGANVLTF.

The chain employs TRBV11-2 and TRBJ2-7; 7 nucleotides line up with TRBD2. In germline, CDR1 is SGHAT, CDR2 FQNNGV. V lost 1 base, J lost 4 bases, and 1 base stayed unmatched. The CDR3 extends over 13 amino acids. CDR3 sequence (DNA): TGTGCCAGCAGCTTAGTGGGGGGGTACGAGCAGTACTTC. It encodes CASSLVGGYEQYF.

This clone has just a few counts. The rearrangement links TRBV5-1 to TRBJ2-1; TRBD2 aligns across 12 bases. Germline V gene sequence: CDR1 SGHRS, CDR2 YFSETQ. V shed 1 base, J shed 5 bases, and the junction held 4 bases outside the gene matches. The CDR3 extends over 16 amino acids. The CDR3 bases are TGCGCCAGCAGCTTGCTACTAGCGGGGGGCCACAATGAGCAGTTCTTC. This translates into CASSLLLAGGHNEQFF.

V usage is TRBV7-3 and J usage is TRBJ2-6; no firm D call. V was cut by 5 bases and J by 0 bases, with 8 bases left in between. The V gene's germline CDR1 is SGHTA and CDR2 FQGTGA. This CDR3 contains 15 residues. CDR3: CASSPEASGANVLTF. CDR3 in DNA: TGTGCCAGCAGCCCCGAGGCCTCTGGGGCCAACGTCCTGACTTTC.

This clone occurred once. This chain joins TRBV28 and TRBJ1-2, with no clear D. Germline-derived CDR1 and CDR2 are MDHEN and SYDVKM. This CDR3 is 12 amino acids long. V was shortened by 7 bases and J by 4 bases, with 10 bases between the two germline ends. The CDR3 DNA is TGTGCCAGCATGGTAATGGGCTATGGCTACACCTTC. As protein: CASMVMGYGYTF.

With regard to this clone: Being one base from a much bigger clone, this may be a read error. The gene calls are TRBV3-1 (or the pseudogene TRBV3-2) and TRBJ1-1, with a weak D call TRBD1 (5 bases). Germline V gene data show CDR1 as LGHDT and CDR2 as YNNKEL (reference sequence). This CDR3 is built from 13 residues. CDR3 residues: CANSPPGQGGAFF. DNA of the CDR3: TGTGCCAACAGCCCTCCCGGGCAGGGCGGAGCTTTCTTT.

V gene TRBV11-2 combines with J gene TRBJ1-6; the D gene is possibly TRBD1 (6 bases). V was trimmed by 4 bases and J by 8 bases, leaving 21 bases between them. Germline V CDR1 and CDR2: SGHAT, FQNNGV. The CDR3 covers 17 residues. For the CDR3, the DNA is TGTGCCAGCAGCTCGACAGGACAAGGGCTTCGGGATTCACCCCTCCACTTT. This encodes CASSSTGQGLRDSPLHF.

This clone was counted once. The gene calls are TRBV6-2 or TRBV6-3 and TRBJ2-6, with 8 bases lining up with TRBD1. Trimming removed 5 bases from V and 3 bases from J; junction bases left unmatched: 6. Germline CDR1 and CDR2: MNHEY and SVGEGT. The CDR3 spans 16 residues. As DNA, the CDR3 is TGTGCCAGCAGTAAACGGACAGGGATTGGGGCCAACGTCCTGACTTTC. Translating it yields CASSKRTGIGANVLTF.

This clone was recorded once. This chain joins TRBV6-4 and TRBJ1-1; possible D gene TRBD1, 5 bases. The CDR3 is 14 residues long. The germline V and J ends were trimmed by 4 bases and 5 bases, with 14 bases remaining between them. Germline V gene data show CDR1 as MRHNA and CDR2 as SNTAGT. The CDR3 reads CASSAARGDTEAFF. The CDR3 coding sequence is TGTGCCAGCAGTGCCGCGCGGGGGGATACTGAAGCTTTCTTT.

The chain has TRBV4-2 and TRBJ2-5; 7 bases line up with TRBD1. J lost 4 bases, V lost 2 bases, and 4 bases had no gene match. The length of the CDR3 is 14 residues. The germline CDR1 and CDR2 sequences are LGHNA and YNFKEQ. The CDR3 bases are TGTGCCAGCAGCCAACCTGACAGGGTAGAGACCCAGTACTTC. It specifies CASSQPDRVETQYF.

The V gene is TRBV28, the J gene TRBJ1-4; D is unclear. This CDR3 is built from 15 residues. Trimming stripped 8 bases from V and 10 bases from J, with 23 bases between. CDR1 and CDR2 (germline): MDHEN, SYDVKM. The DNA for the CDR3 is TGTGCCAGCTCACAACGGGGAGGGAGGAGCGGAAAACTGTTTTTT. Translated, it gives CASSQRGGRSGKLFF.

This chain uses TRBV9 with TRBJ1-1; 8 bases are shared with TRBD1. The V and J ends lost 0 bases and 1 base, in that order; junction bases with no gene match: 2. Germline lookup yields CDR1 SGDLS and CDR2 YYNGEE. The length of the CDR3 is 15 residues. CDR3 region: CASSVGGQGNTEAFF. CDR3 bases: TGTGCCAGCAGCGTAGGTGGACAGGGGAACACTGAAGCTTTCTTT.

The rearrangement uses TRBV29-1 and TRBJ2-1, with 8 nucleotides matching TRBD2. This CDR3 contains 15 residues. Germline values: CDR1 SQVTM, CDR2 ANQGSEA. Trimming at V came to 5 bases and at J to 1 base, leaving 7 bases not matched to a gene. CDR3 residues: CSVSSGSQSYNEQFF. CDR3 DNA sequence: TGCAGCGTTTCCAGCGGGAGTCAGTCCTACAATGAGCAGTTCTTC.

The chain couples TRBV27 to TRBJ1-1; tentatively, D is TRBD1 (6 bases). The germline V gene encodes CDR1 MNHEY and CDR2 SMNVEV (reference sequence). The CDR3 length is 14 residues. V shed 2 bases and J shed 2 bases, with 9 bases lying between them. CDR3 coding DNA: TGTGCCAGCAGTTTAACAGGGTTAAACACTGAAGCTTTCTTT. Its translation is CASSLTGLNTEAFF.

CDR3 in DNA: TGTGCCATCAGCCCAGCTACAGGGGGCTTCGGTTCACCCCTCCACTTT. Translation: CAISPATGGFGSPLHF. The chain combines TRBV10-3 with TRBJ1-6; 9 bases line up with TRBD1. CDR3 size: 16 residues. Germline V CDR1 and CDR2: ENHRY, SYGVKD. V dropped 6 bases and J dropped 9; count of bases not matched to a gene: 12.

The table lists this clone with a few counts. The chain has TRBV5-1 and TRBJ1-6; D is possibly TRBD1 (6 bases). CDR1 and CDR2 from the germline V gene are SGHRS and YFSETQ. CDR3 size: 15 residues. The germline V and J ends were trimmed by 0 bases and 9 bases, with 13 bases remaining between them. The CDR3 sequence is CASSLDLGGSSPLHF. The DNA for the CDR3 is TGCGCCAGCAGCTTGGACTTAGGGGGTAGTTCACCCCTCCACTTT. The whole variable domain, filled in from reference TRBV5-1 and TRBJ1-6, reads KAGVTQTPRYLIKTRGQQVTLSCSPISGHRSVSWYQQTPGQGLQFLFEYFSETQRNKGNFPGRFSGRQFSNSRSEMNVSTLELGDSALYLCASSLDLGGSSPLHFGNGTRLTVT.

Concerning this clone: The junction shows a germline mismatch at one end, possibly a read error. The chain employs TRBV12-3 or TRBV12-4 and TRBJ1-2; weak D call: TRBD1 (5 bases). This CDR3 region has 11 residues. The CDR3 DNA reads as TGTGCCAGCAGTCCTGGTGGGGCAGGGTACTTC. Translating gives CASSPGGAGYF.

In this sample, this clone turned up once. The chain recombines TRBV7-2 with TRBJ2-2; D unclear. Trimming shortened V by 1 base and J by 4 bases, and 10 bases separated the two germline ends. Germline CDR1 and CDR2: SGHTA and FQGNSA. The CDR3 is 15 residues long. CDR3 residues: CASSLEGSFTGELFF. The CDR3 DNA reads TGTGCCAGCAGCTTAGAAGGGTCCTTCACCGGGGAGCTGTTTTTT.

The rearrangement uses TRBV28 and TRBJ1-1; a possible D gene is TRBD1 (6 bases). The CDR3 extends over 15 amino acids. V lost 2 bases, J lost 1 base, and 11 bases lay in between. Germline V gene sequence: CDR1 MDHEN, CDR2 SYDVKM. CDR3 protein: CASSLSKTGNTEAFF. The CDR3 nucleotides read TGTGCCAGCAGTTTAAGCAAGACAGGGAACACTGAAGCTTTCTTT.

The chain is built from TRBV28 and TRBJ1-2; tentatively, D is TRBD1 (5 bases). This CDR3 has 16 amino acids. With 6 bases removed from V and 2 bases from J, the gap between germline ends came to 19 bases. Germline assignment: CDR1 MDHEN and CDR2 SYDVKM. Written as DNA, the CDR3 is TGTGCCAGCAGCCTAAAGCCGGGGACCGGCAACTATGGCTACACCTTC. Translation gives CASSLKPGTGNYGYTF.

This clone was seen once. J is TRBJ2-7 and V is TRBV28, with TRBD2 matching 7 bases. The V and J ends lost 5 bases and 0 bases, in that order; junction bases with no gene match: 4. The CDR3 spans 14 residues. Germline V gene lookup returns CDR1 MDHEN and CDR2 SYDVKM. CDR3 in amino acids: CASSPGTNSYEQYF. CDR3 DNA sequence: TGTGCCAGCAGTCCCGGGACTAACTCCTACGAGCAGTACTTC.